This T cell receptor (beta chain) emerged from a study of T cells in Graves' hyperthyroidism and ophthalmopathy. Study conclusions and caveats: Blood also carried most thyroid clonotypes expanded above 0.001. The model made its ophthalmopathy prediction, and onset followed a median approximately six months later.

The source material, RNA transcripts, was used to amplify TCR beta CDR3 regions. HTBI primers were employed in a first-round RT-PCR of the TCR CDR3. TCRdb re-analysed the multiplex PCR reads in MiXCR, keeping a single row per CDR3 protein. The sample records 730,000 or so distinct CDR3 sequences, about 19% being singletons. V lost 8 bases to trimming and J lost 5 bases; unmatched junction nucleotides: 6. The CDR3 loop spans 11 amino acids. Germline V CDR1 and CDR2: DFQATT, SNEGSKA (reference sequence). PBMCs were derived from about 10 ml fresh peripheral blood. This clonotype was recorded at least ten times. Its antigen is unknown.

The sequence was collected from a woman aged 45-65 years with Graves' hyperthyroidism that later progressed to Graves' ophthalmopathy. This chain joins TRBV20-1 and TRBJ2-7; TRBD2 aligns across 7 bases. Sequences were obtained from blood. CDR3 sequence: CSPLGGNEQYF. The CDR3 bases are TGCAGTCCGTTGGGAGGGAACGAGCAGTACTTC.